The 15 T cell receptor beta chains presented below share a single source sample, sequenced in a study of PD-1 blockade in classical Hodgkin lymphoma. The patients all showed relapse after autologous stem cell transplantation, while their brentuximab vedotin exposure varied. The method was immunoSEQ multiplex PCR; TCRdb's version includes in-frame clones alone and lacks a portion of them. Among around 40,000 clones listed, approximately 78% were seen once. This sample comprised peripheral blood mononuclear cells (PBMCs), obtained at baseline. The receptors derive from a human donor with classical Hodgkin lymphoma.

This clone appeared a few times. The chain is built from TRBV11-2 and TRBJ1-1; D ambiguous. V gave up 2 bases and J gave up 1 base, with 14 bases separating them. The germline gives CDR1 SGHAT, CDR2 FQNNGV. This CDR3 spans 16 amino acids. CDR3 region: CASSLNRLLENTEAFF. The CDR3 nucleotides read TGTGCCAGCAGCTTAAACCGACTGCTAGAGAACACTGAAGCTTTCTTT.

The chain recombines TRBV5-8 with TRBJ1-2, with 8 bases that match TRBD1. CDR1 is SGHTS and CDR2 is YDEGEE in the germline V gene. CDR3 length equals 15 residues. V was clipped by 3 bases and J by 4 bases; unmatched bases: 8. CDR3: CASSSGQGISYGYTF. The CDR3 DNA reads TGTGCCAGCAGCTCCGGACAGGGAATTTCCTATGGCTACACCTTC.

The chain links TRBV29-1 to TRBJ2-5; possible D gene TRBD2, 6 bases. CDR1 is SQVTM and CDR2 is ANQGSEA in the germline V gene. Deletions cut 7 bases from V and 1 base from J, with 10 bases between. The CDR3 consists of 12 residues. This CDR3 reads CSAGLPQETQYF. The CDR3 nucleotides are TGCAGCGCCGGACTACCCCAAGAGACCCAGTACTTC.

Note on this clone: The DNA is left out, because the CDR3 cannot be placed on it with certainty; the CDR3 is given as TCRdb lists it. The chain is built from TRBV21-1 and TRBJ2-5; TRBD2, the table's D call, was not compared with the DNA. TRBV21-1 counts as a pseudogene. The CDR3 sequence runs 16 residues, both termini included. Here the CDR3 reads CASSPVGRGAWETQYF.

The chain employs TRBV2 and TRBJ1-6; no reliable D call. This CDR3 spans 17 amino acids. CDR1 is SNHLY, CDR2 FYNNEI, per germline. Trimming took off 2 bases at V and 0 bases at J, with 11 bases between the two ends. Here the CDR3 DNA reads TGTGCCAGCAGTGAAATTGCGTCGAGCTCCTATAATTCACCCCTCCACTTT. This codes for CASSEIASSSYNSPLHF.

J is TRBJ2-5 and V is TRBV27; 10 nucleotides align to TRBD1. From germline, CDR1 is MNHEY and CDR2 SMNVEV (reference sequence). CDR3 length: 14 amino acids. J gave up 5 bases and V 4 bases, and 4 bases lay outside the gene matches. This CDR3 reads CASSSTGGDETQYF. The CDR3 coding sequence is TGTGCCAGCAGTTCGACAGGGGGCGACGAGACCCAGTACTTC.

The CDR3 bases are TGTGCCAGCAGCGACAGGTTCTCTGGAAACACCATATATTTT. Protein product: CASSDRFSGNTIYF. The chain is built from TRBV2 and TRBJ1-3; possible D gene TRBD1, 6 bases. This CDR3 comprises 14 residues. Germline V gene data show CDR1 as SNHLY and CDR2 as FYNNEI. V was pared by 6 bases and J by 0 bases, with 9 bases between.

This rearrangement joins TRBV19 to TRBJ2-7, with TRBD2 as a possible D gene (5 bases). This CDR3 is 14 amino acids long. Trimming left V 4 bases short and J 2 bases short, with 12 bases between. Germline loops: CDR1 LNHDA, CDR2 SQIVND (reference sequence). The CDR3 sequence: CASSTGRGTYEQYF. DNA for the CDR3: TGTGCCAGTAGTACGGGGAGAGGGACCTACGAGCAGTACTTC.

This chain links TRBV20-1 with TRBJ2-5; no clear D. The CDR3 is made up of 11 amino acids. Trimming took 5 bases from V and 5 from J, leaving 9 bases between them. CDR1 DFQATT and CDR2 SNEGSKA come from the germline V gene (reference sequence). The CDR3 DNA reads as TGCAGTGCTCAATTGGGGGAGACCCAGTACTTC. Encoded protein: CSAQLGETQYF.

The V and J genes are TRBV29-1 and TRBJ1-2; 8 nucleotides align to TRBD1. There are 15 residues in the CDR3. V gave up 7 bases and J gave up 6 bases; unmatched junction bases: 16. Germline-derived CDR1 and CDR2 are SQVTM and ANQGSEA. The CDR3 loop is CSAAGAGGEGHGYTF. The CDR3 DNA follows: TGCAGCGCCGCAGGAGCAGGGGGCGAGGGTCATGGCTACACCTTC.

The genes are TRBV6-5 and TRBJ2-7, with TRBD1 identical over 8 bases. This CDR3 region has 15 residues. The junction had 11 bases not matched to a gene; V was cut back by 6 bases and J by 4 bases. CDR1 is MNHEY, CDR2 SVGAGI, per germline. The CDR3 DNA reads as TGTGCCAGCAGAAATGAGGGCAGGGGGCAGTACGAGCAGTACTTC. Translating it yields CASRNEGRGQYEQYF.

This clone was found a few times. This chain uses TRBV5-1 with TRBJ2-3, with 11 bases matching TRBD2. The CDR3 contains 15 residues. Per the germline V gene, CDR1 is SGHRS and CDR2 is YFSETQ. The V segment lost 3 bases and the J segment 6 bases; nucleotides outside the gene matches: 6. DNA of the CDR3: TGCGCCAGCAGCTATAGCGGGGGGGCAGCGGATACGCAGTATTTT. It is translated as CASSYSGGAADTQYF.

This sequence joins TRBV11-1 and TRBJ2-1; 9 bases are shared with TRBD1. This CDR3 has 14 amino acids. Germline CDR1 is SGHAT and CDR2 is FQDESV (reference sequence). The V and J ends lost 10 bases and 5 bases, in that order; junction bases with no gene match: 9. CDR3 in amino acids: CATSGDRDHNEQFF. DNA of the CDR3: TGTGCCACCTCGGGGGACAGGGACCACAATGAGCAGTTCTTC.

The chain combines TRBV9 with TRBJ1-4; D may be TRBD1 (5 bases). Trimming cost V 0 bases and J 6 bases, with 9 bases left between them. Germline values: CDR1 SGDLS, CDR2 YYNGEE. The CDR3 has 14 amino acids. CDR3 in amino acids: CASSVDTGDEKLFF. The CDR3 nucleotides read TGTGCCAGCAGCGTAGACACGGGGGATGAAAAACTGTTTTTT.

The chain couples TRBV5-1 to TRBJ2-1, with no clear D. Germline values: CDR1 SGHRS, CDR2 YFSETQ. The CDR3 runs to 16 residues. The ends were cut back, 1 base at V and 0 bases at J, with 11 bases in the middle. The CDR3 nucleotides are TGCGCCAGCAGCTTGTTTGGGCAGAGCTCCTACAATGAGCAGTTCTTC. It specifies CASSLFGQSSYNEQFF.